One sample yielded the 10 T cell receptor beta chains listed below, sequenced in a study of T cells in Graves' hyperthyroidism and ophthalmopathy. From RNA transcripts, TCR beta CDR3 regions were amplified. First-round RT-PCR targeting the TCR CDR3 was performed with the HTBI primer set. TCRdb independently ran MiXCR on the multiplex PCR reads; one entry per CDR3 protein. The table shows hundreds of thousands of distinct CDR3 sequences, with more than 45% occurring only once. Sequenced input: peripheral blood or thyroid tissue (not recorded which). Receptors were obtained from a young woman with Graves' hyperthyroidism.

The rearrangement uses TRBV7-6 and TRBJ2-7; 7 bases are a match to TRBD1. The J segment lost 6 bases and the V segment lost 11 bases, leaving 13 bases of the junction unmatched. The germline V gene has CDR1 SGHVS and CDR2 FNYEAQ. The CDR3 sequence is 13 residues long. The CDR3 DNA is TGTGCCTGGGACGGGTCATCAGGGGGCGAGCAGTACTTC. Protein: CAWDGSSGGEQYF.

Comment on this clonotype: This sequence may be a read error, since a much larger clone differs from it by one base. The V call is TRBV10-3, the J call TRBJ1-5; D is perhaps TRBD1 (5 bases). This CDR3 spans 14 amino acids. V lost 6 bases, J lost 7 bases, and 16 bases lay in between. The germline CDR1 and CDR2 sequences are ENHRY and SYGVKD. DNA for the CDR3: TGTGCCATCAGGGGGGGTGGAGGGAACCAGCCCCAGCATTTT. Its translation: CAIRGGGGNQPQHF.

This clonotype was counted once. V gene TRBV10-2 combines with J gene TRBJ1-1; weak D call: TRBD1 (5 bases). Germline lookup yields CDR1 WSHSY and CDR2 SAAADI. The V end lost 8 bases, the J end lost 10 bases, and 14 bases lay between the germline ends. This CDR3 is 11 amino acids long. The CDR3: CASGGTILAFF. In DNA, the CDR3 is TGCGCCAGCGGGGGGACGATTCTAGCTTTCTTT.

This clonotype has at least ten counts. The rearrangement links TRBV19 to TRBJ2-6; D remains ambiguous. CDR3 length: 14 amino acids. Germline V gives CDR1 LNHDA, CDR2 SQIVND (reference sequence). Trimming removed 6 bases from V and 3 bases from J, with 9 bases in between. This CDR3 is CASRTHRGANVLTF. DNA of the CDR3: TGTGCCAGTAGGACTCATCGTGGGGCCAACGTCCTGACTTTC.

This clonotype was seen ten or more times. The chain employs TRBV10-3 and TRBJ1-5; 7 bases are shared with TRBD1. The CDR3 is 16 amino acids. With 0 bases clipped from V and 6 bases from J, the junction kept 8 bases outside the gene matches. Germline lookup yields CDR1 ENHRY and CDR2 SYGVKD. CDR3 residues: CAISESFSGGGQPQHF. DNA for the CDR3: TGTGCCATCAGTGAGTCTTTCTCAGGGGGTGGTCAGCCCCAGCATTTT.

A remark on this clonotype: This clone may be a read error of a much larger clone one base away. This chain joins TRBV24-1 and TRBJ2-5, with D possibly matching TRBD2 (6 bases). CDR3 size: 16 residues. Germline V gene lookup returns CDR1 KGHDR and CDR2 SFDVKD. V was trimmed by 4 bases and J by 5 bases, leaving 19 bases between them. The CDR3 coding sequence is TGTGCCACCAGTGAGGCGGGGTCCTTAGAAGGGGAGACCCAGTACTTC. Translation gives CATSEAGSLEGETQYF.

There are many counts of this clonotype. V and J are TRBV12-3 or TRBV12-4 and TRBJ1-1; TRBD1 might be the D (5 bases). V lost 3 bases and J lost 3, with 8 bases in between. The CDR3 is made up of 13 amino acids. The CDR3 region has the DNA TGTGCCAGCAGTTTCGCAGGGTACACTGAAGCTTTCTTT. Protein: CASSFAGYTEAFF.

This chain uses TRBV5-1 with TRBJ2-3; 13 bases agree with TRBD2. From germline, CDR1 is SGHRS and CDR2 YFSETQ. Trimming cost V 4 bases and J 6 bases; bases outside gene matches: 5. The CDR3 runs to 15 residues. The CDR3 DNA follows: TGCGCCAGCAGCCCCCGGACTAGCGGGAGTGATACGCAGTATTTT. It codes for CASSPRTSGSDTQYF.

This clonotype was seen a handful of times. The V and J genes are TRBV25-1 and TRBJ2-7, with D unresolved. V was shortened by 9 bases and J by 5 bases, with 5 bases between the two germline ends. The CDR3 runs 9 residues. Germline CDR1 is MGHDK and CDR2 is SYGVNS. Here the CDR3 reads CASGHEQYF. In nucleotides, the CDR3 is TGTGCCAGTGGCCACGAGCAGTACTTC.

With respect to this clonotype: Being one base from a much bigger clone, this may be a read error. The rearrangement uses TRBV10-3 and TRBJ2-2; the match to TRBD2 covers 12 bases. The germline gives CDR1 ENHRY, CDR2 SYGVKD. The CDR3 runs to 16 residues. V trimming: 11 bases; J trimming: 5 bases; junction bases outside the gene matches: 12. The CDR3 sequence is CAAETSGSRWTGELFF. In DNA form, the CDR3 reads TGTGCCGCCGAGACTAGCGGGAGTCGTTGGACCGGGGAGCTGTTTTTT.